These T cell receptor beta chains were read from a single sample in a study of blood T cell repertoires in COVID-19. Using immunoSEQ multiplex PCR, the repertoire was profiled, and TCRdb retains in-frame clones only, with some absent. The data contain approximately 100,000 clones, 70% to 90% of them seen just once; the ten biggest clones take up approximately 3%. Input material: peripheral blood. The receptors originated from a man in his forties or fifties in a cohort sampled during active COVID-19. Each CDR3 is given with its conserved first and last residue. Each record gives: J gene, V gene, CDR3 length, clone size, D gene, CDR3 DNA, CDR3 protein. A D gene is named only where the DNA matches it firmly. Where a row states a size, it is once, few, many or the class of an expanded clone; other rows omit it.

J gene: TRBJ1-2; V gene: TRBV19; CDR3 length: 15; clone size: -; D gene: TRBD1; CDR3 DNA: TGTGCCAGTAAGCCGTCGGGGACAGCGGTATATGGCTACACCTTC; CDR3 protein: CASKPSGTAVYGYTF
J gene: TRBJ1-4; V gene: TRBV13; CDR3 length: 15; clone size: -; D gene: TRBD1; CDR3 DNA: TGTGCCAGCAGCTCCGACAGGGGAAGGATTGAAAAACTGTTTTTT; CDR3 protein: CASSSDRGRIEKLFF
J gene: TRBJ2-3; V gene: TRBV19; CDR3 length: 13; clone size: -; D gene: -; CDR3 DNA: TGTGCCAGTAGTACACAGGGTTACGGTACGCAGTATTTT; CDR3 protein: CASSTQGYGTQYF
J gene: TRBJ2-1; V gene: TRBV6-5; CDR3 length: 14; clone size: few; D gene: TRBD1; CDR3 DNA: TGTGCCAGCAGTTACTCATCGGACAGGGAGGAGCAGTTCTTC; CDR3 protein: CASSYSSDREEQFF
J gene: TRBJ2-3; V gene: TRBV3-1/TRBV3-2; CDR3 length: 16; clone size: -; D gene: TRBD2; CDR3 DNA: TGTGCCAGCAGCCAGACCGCGGGACTAGCAATGGATACGCAGTATTTT; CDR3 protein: CASSQTAGLAMDTQYF
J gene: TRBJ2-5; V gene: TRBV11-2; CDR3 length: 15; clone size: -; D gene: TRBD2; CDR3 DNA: TGTGCCAGCAGCCCTAGCGGGGGGGCTGGGGAGACCCAGTACTTC; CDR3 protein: CASSPSGGAGETQYF
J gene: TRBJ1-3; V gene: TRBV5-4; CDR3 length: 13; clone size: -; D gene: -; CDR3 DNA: TGTGCCAGCAGCCTTTACTCTGGAAACACCATATATTTT; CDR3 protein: CASSLYSGNTIYF
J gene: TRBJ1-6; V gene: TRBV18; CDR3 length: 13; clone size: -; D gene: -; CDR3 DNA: TGTGCCAGCTCAGCAACAGGGAATTCACCCCTCCACTTT; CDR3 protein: CASSATGNSPLHF
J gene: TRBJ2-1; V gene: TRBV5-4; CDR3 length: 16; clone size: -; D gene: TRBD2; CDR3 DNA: TGTGCCAGCAGCTTGGGGGCGGGGGGCTCCTACAATGAGCAGTTCTTC; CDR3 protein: CASSLGAGGSYNEQFF
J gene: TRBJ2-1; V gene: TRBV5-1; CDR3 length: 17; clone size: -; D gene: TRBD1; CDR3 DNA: TGCGCCAGCAGCTTGGGACAGGGTGGTATTGGGATAAATGAGCAGTTCTTC; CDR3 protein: CASSLGQGGIGINEQFF
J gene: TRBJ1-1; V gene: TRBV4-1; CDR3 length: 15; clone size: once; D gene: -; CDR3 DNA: TGCGCCAGCAGCCAAGAGGGGGGATGGGACACTGAAGCTTTCTTT; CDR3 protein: CASSQEGGWDTEAFF
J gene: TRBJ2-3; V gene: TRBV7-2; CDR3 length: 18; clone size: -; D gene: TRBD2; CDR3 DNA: TGTGCCAGCAGCTTAGCGCCCACTAGCGGGGGGCTCACAGATACGCAGTATTTT; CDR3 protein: CASSLAPTSGGLTDTQYF
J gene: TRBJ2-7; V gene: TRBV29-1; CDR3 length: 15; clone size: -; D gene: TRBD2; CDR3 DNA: TGCAGCGTTGAAGTAGGCGGGGGGACCTCCTACGAGCAGTACTTC; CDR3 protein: CSVEVGGGTSYEQYF
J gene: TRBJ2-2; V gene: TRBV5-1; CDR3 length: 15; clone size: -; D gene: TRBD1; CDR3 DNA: TGCGCCAGCAGCTTGCTAGGTCAGGGGGCCGGGGAGCTGTTTTTT; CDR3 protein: CASSLLGQGAGELFF
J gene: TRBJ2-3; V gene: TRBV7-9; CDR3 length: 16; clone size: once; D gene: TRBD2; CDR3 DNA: TGTGCCAGCAGCGAACCGGGGGGTCGAGGCACAGATACGCAGTATTTT; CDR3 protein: CASSEPGGRGTDTQYF
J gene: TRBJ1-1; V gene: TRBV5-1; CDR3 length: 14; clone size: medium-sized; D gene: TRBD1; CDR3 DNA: TGCGCCAGCTCCCAAGGGACAGAAAACACTGAAGCTTTCTTT; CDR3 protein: CASSQGTENTEAFF
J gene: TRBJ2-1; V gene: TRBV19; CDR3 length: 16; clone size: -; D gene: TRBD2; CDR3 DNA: TGTGCCAGTAGTCCCCACCCGGGAGCGGGGCCGAATGAGCAGTTCTTC; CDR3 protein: CASSPHPGAGPNEQFF
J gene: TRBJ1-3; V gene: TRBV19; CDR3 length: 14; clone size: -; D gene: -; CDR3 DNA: TGTGCCAGTAGTATACAGGGGTTCGGAAACACCATATATTTT; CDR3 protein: CASSIQGFGNTIYF
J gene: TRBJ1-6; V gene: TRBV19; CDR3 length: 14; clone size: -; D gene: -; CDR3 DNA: TGTGCCAGTAGCGAAGGAGCCTTTGATTCACCCCTCCACTTT; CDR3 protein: CASSEGAFDSPLHF
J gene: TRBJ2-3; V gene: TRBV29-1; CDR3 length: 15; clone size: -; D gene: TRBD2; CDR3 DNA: TGCAGCGTAACCGGGACTAGCCACGTCACAGATACGCAGTATTTT; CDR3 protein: CSVTGTSHVTDTQYF
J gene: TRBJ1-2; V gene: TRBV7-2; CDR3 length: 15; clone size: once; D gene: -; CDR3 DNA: TGTGCCAGCAGCGTAGGACGGGGGAGAAACTATGGCTACACCTTC; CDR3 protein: CASSVGRGRNYGYTF
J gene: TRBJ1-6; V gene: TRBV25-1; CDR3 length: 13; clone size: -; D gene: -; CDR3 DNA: TGTGCCAGCAGTCGCGAACTAATTTCACCCCTCCACTTT; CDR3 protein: CASSRELISPLHF
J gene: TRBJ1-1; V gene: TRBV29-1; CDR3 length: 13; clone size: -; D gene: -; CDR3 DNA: TGCAGCGTTGATTCAGGGATTGGCACTGAAGCTTTCTTT; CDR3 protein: CSVDSGIGTEAFF
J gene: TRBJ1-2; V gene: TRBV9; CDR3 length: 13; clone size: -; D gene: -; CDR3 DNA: TGTGCCAGCAGCGTAAGGGGGAACTATGGCTACACCTTC; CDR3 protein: CASSVRGNYGYTF
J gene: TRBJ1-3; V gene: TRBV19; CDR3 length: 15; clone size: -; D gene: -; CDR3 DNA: TGTGCCAGTGCCTGGGTGCGGGGATCTGGAAACACCATATATTTT; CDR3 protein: CASAWVRGSGNTIYF
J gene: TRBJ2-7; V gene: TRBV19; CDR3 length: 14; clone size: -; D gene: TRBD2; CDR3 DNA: TGTGCCAGTACGGCCGGGACTAGCCCCCCCGAGCAGTACTTC; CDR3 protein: CASTAGTSPPEQYF
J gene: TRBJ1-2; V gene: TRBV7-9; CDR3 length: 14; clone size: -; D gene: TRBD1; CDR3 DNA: TGTGCCAGCAGCTTACCAGGGGGCGGCTATGGCTACACCTTC; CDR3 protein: CASSLPGGGYGYTF
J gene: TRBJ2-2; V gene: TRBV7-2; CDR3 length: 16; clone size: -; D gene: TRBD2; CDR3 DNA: TGTGCCAGCAGCTTAGTCGCGGGGGGGCCCAACGGGGAGCTGTTTTTT; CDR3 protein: CASSLVAGGPNGELFF
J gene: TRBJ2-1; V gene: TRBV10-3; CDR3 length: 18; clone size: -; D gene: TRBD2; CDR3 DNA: TGTGCCATCAGTGTCCGGCCGGGGGGGGCCCCCTCCTACAATGAGCAGTTCTTC; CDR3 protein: CAISVRPGGAPSYNEQFF
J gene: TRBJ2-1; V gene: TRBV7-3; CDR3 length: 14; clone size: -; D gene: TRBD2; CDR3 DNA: TGTGCCAGCAGCTCAGCCGGGGGGACGAATGAGCAGTTCTTC; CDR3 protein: CASSSAGGTNEQFF
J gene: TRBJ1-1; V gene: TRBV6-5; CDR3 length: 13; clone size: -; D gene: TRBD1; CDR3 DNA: TGTGCCAGCACAAGGACAGGGTTGGCTGAAGCTTTCTTT; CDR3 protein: CASTRTGLAEAFF
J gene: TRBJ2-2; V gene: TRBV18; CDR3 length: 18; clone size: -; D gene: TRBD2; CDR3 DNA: TGTGCCAGCTCACCAATCCGGCCAGCGGGGGCGAACACCGGGGAGCTGTTTTTT; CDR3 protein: CASSPIRPAGANTGELFF
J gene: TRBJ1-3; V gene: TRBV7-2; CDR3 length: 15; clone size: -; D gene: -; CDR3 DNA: TGTGCCAGCAGCTTGGGGGGGGCGGCGGGAAACACCATATATTTT; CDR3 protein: CASSLGGAAGNTIYF
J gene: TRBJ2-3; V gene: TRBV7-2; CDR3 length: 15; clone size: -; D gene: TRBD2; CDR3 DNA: TGTGCCAGCAGCTTTCGAGGCGGGGGTACAGATACGCAGTATTTT; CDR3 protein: CASSFRGGGTDTQYF
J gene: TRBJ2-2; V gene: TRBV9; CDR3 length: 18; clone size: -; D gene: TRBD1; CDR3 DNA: TGTGCCAGCAGCGTAGGATATTTGGGACAGGGGATCACCGGGGAGCTGTTTTTT; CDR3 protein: CASSVGYLGQGITGELFF